These 13 T cell receptor beta chains share one sample of origin, sequenced in a study of T cell repertoires in cytomegalovirus infection. For these TCRs, the target antigens are not known. Each CDR3 protein gets one entry after TCRdb re-called the reads with MiXCR. The data hold approximately 910,000 distinct CDR3 sequences, with 31% observed a single time. The sample consisted of cultured CD8+ T cells from PBMCs, taken from culture after CMV antigen stimulation. Receptors originate from a human donor in good health (CMV status not recorded). Some clones in this sample may be carry-over from other donors' samples.

J is TRBJ2-7 and V is TRBV5-1; D is perhaps TRBD1 (5 bases). This CDR3 spans 14 amino acids. Germline V CDR1 and CDR2: SGHRS, YFSETQ. Trimming pared 4 bases from V and 2 bases from J, leaving 13 bases between. As DNA, the CDR3 is TGCGCCAGCAGCCCCTATACAGGAGCCTACGAGCAGTACGTC. As protein: CASSPYTGAYEQYV.

This clonotype was counted once. This sequence joins TRBV7-6 and TRBJ1-5; D unclear. The germline V gene has CDR1 SGHVS and CDR2 FNYEAQ. Trimming shortened V by 6 bases and J by 7 bases, and 28 bases separated the two germline ends. The length of the CDR3 is 18 residues. This chain's CDR3 is CASSWTDGPLPSNQPQHF. CDR3 sequence (DNA): TGTGCCAGCAGTTGGACCGACGGACCGCTGCCGTCGAACCAGCCCCAGCATTTT. Based on the CDR3 plus reference TRBV7-6 and TRBJ1-5, the full variable domain is GAGVSQSPRYKVTKRGQDVALRCDPISGHVSLYWYRQALGQGPEFLTYFNYEAQQDKSGLPNDRFSAERPEGSISTLTIQRTEQRDSAMYRCASSWTDGPLPSNQPQHFGDGTRLSIL.

The J gene is TRBJ1-6, the V gene TRBV7-9, with D hard to call. The CDR3 has 15 amino acids. Germline V CDR1 and CDR2: SEHNR, FQNEAQ (reference sequence). The V and J ends lost 8 bases and 0 bases respectively, with 11 bases between them. The DNA of the CDR3 is TGTGCCAGCGAGGGCACTAGCTCCTATAATTCACCCCTCCACTTT. Its translation is CASEGTSSYNSPLHF.

The V gene is TRBV6-6, the J gene TRBJ1-2; 7 bases are a match to TRBD1. Germline-derived CDR1 and CDR2 are MNHNY and SVGAGI (reference sequence). The CDR3 has 13 amino acids. J was trimmed by 8 bases and V by 6 bases; bases with no gene match: 9. The CDR3 loop reads CASSDRTGPGYTF. CDR3 nucleotides: TGTGCCAGCAGCGACCGGACAGGTCCGGGCTACACCTTC.

Only a few counts were recorded for this clonotype. V usage is TRBV19 and J usage is TRBJ2-3; D gene uncertain. The germline CDR1 and CDR2 sequences are LNHDA and SQIVND (reference sequence). Trimming stripped 7 bases from V and 0 bases from J, with 8 bases between. This CDR3 region has 13 residues. The CDR3 coding sequence is TGTGCCAGTATCGAGGCGAGCACAGATACGCAGTATTTT. It encodes CASIEASTDTQYF. The whole variable domain, remainder taken from reference TRBV19 and TRBJ2-3, is DGGITQSPKYLFRKEGQNVTLSCEQNLNHDAMYWYRQDPGQGLRLIYYSQIVNDFQKGDIAEGYSVSREKKESFPLTVTSAQKNPTAFYLCASIEASTDTQYFGPGTRLTVL.

V usage is TRBV6-5 and J usage is TRBJ2-3, with 7 positions matching TRBD2. V dropped 3 bases and J dropped 1; count of bases not matched to a gene: 4. Germline V CDR1 and CDR2: MNHEY, SVGAGI. The CDR3 loop spans 15 amino acids. The CDR3 bases are TGTGCCAGCAGTTATCTAGCGGACCGCACAGATACGCAGTATTTT. Translation gives CASSYLADRTDTQYF.

To note about this clonotype: The germline gene is not matched at one end of the junction; a read error may be the cause. The rearrangement joins TRBV10-2 to TRBJ2-4; D gene unclear. CDR1 WSHSY and CDR2 SAAADI come from the germline V gene. CDR3 length: 11 residues. This CDR3 reads CANSAQNIQYF. The DNA of the CDR3 is TGCGCCAACAGTGCCCAAAACATTCAATACTTC.

V and J are TRBV12-3 or TRBV12-4 and TRBJ2-2; 8 nucleotides align to TRBD2. The V and J ends lost 3 bases and 1 base, in that order; junction bases with no gene match: 7. The CDR3 length is 17 residues. CDR3 coding DNA: TGTGCCAGCAGTTTTAGAGCGGGGGCCGAGAACACCGGGGAGCTGTTTTTT. Translation gives CASSFRAGAENTGELFF.

This clonotype was observed a few times. The V and J genes are TRBV7-9 and TRBJ2-5; TRBD1 is a possible D gene (7 bases). The CDR3 covers 17 residues. Trimming stripped 5 bases from V and 4 bases from J, with 23 bases between. The germline V gene has CDR1 SEHNR and CDR2 FQNEAQ (reference sequence). The CDR3 DNA sequence: TGTGCCAGCAGCCCGAGGGACGGGGCAGGGGGAGGAGAGACCCAGTACTTC. Its translation: CASSPRDGAGGGETQYF.

V is TRBV12-3 or TRBV12-4 and J is TRBJ2-2; D gene unclear. The germline V and J ends were trimmed by 7 bases and 1 base, with 10 bases remaining between them. The CDR3 totals 14 residues. The CDR3 DNA reads as TGTGCCAGCACCCAGACGGGGAACACCGGGGAGCTGTTTTTT. This encodes CASTQTGNTGELFF.

The CDR3: CASGLTTGTSGVYEQYF. The CDR3 DNA sequence: TGTGCTAGTGGTTTAACTACCGGGACTAGCGGAGTCTACGAGCAGTACTTC. The V call is TRBV12-5, the J call TRBJ2-7; 11 nucleotides line up with TRBD2. J was trimmed by 3 bases and V by 3 bases; bases with no gene match: 10. Per germline, CDR1 LGHNT and CDR2 FRNRAP. This CDR3 contains 17 residues. The full variable domain, rest sourced from reference TRBV12-5 and TRBJ2-7, is DARVTQTPRHKVTEMGQEVTMRCQPILGHNTVFWYRQTMMQGLELLAYFRNRAPLDDSGMPKDRFSAEMPDATLATLKIQPSEPRDSAVYFCASGLTTGTSGVYEQYFGPGTRLTVT.

CDR3 in DNA: TGTGCCAGCAGGGGACAGACCTACGAGCAGTACGTC. Translating gives CASRGQTYEQYV. V usage is TRBV28 and J usage is TRBJ2-7; 7 bases fit TRBD1. V was clipped by 6 bases and J by 2 bases; unmatched bases: 1. CDR1 is MDHEN, CDR2 SYDVKM, per germline. This CDR3 contains 12 residues.

This clonotype has just one count. J is TRBJ1-2 and V is TRBV29-1; D might be TRBD1 (6 bases). The V end was cut by 7 bases, the J end by 8 bases, with 14 bases between. The germline gives CDR1 SQVTM, CDR2 ANQGSEA. The CDR3 is 11 residues long. Here the CDR3 reads CSGEMTGGYTF. DNA for the CDR3: TGCAGCGGAGAAATGACAGGAGGCTACACCTTC.